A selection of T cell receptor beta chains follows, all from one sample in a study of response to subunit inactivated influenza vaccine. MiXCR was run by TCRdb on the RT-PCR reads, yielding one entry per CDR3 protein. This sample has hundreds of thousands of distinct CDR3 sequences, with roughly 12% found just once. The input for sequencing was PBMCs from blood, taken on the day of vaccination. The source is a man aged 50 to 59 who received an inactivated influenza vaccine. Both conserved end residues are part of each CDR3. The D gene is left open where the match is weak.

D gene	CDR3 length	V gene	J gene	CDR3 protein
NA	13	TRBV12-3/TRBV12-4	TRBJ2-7	CASSLAGTYEQYF
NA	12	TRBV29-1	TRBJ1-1	CSGGGVNTEAFF
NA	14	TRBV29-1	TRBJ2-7	CSVALGGPTYEQYF
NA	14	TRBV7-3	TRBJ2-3	CASSLNGGRDTQYF
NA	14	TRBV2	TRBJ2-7	CASSDEHPQSEQYF
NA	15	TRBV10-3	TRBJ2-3	CAISESGVTTDTQYF
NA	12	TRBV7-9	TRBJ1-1	CASSPWVDQAFF
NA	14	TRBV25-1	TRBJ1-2	CASSPGTVNYGYTF
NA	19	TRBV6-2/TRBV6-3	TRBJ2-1	CASSFPLGSGKSSYNEQFF
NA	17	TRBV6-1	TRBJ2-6	CASSQNPFSKGANVLTF
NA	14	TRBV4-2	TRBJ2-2	CASSQEGGNRELFF
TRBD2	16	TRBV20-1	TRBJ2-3	CSATLRAGGLSDTQYF
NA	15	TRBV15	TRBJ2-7	CATSPRTEHIYEQYF
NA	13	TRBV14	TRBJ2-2	CASSQTGIGELFF
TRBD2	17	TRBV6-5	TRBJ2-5	CASSYFFLAGVQETQYF
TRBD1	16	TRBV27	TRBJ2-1	CASSLWSGQGALEQFF
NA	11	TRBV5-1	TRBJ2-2	CASTTAGELFF
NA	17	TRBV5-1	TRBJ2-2	CASSSWWGDRSTGELFF
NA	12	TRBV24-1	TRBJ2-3	CATSEWTDTQYF
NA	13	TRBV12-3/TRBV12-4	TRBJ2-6	CASSFNLGNVLTF
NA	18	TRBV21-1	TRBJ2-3	CASSSPRWPGLITDTQYF
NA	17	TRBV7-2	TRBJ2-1	CASSYGLGRGSYNEQFF
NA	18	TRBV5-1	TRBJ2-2	CASSLFGPTPLNTGELFF
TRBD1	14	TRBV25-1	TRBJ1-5	CASSQTGSNQPQHF
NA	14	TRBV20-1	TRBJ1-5	CSAILPMANQPQHF
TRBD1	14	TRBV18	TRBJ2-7	CASSPGTGKNEQYF
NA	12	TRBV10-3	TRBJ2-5	CAISEPRETQYF
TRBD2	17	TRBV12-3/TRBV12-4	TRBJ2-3	CASSLGRTSGNTDTQYF
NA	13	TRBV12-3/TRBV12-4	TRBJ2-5	CASSPGTAETQYF
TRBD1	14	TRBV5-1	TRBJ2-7	CASSGTGSSYEQYF
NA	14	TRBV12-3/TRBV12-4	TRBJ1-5	CASRVGGDTQPQHF
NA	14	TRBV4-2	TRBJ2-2	CASSQDRRIGELFF
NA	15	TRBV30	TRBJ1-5	CAWSVLSGSNQPQHF
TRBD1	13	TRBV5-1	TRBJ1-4	CASRRQGGEKLFF
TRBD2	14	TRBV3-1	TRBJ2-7	CASSQPQTSPEQYF
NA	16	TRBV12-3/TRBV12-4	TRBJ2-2	CASRVAGTSNTGELFF
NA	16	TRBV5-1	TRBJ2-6	CASSFGVQAGANVLTF
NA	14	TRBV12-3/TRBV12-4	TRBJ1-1	CASSLSGYRTEAFF
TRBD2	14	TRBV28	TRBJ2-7	CASRPGLAGDEQYF
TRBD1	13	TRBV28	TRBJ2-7	CASRPGQGGEQYF
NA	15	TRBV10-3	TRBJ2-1	CAISESLASNNEQFF
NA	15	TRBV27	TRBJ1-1	CASKIGVGSNTEAFF
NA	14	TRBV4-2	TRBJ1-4	CASSQDGFGEKLFF
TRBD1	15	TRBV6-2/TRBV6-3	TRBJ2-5	CASSRDRGIQETQYF
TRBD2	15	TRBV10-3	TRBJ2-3	CAISPTSGSTDTQYF
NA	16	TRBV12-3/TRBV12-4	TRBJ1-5	CASSSRGLYSNQPQHF
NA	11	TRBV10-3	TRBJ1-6	CAISESTSLHF
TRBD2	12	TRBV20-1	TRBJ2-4	CSAKLGGEIQYF
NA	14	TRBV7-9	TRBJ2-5	CASSFWGRQETQYF
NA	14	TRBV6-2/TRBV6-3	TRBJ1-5	CASSLIGMNQPQHF
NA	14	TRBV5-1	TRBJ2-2	CASSLSWGTGELFF
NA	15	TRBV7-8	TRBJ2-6	CASSSSNTWRPVLTF
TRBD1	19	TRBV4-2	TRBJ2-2	CASRQPGQGICMRTGELFF